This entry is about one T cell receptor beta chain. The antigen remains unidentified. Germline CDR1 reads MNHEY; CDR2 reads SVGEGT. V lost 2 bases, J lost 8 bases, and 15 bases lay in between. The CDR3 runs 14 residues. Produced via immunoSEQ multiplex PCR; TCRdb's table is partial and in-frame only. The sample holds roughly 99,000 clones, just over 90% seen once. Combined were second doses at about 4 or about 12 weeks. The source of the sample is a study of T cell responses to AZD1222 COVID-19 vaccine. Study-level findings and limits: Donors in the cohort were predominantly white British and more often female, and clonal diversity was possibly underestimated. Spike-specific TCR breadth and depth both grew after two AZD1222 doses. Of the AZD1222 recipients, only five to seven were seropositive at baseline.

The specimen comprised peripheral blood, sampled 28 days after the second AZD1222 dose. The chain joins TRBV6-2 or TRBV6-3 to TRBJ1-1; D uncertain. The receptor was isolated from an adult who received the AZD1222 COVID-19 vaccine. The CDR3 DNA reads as TGTGCCAGCAGTTACGCCTTCCCCAGCTGGGAAGCTTTCTTT. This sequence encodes CASSYAFPSWEAFF.